This T cell receptor beta chain was sequenced during a study of OX40 agonist ivuxolimab in advanced cancers. About the research overall: Patients with hepatocellular carcinoma, melanoma, renal cell or head and neck cancer made up the dose-escalation patients. Aged roughly 23 to 80 with a mean of roughly 65 years, they were approximately 80% male.

The V and J ends lost 0 bases and 1 base respectively, with 11 bases between them. Germline CDR1 is SGHRS and CDR2 is YFSETQ. CDR3 size: 16 residues. The protocol was immunoSEQ multiplex PCR, while the TCRdb copy is restricted to in-frame clones and leaves out a portion. This sample carries about 8,000 clones, nearly 90% of them seen once, and the ten largest clones take 4% to 5.5%. J is TRBJ2-1 and V is TRBV5-1, with D maybe TRBD2 (6 bases). Here the sequenced sample was CD4+ or CD8+ T cells sorted from blood, taken in a trial of the OX40 agonist ivuxolimab. The source of this sequence is an adult with an advanced solid tumor such as melanoma, head and neck, liver or kidney cancer. The CDR3: CASSLAAGRSYNEQFF. The CDR3 DNA is TGCGCCAGCAGCTTGGCGGCGGGGAGATCCTACAATGAGCAGTTCTTC.